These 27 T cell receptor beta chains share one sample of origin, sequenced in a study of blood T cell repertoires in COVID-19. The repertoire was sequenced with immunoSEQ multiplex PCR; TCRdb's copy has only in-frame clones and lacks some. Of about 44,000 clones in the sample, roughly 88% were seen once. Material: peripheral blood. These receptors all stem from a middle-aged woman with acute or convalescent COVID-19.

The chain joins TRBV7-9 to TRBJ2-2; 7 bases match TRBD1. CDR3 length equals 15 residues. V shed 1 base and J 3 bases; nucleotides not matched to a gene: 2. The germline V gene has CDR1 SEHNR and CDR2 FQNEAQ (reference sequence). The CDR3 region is CASSLEGAYTGELFF. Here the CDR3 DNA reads TGTGCCAGCAGCTTAGAGGGGGCCTACACCGGGGAGCTGTTTTTT.

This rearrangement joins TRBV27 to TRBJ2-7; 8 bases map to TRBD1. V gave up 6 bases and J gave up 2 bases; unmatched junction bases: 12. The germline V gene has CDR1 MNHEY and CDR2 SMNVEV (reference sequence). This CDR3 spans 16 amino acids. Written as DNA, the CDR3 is TGTGCCAGCAGGGACCTCCTAGGACAGGGAGCCTACGAGCAGTACTTC. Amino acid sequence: CASRDLLGQGAYEQYF.

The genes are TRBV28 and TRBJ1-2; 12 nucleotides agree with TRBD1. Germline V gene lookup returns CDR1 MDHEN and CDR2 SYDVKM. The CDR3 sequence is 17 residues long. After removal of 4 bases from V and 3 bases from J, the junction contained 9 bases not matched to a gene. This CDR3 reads CASSSPGQGAIDYGYTF. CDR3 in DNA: TGTGCCAGCAGTTCCCCGGGACAGGGGGCGATCGACTATGGCTACACCTTC.

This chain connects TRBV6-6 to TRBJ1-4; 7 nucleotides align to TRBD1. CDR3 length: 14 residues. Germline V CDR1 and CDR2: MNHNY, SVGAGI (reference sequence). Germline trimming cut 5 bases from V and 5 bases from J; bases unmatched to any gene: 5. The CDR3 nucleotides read TGTGCCAGCAGTCAACAACAGGGGAATGAAAAACTGTTTTTT. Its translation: CASSQQQGNEKLFF.

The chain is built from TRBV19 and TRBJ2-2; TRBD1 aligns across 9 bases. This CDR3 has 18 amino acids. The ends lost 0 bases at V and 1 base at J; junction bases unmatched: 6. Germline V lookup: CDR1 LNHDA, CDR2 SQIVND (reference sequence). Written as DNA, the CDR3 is TGTGCCAGTAGTATAGATCTGGGACAGGGCTTGAACACCGGGGAGCTGTTTTTT. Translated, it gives CASSIDLGQGLNTGELFF.

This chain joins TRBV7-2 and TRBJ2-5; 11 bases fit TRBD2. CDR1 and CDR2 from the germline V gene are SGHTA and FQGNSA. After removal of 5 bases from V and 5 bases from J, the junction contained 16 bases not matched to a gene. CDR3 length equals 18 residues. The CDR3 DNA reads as TGTGCCAGCAGCCCCCCGTGGGCTAGCGGGGGGCCGGGGGAGACCCAGTACTTC. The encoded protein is CASSPPWASGGPGETQYF.

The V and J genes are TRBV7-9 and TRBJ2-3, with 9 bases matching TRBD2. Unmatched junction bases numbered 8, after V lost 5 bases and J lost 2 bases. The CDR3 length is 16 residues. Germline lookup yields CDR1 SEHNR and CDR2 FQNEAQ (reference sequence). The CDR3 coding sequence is TGTGCCAGCAGCAGACTGCTAGCGGGGCTCACAGATACGCAGTATTTT. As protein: CASSRLLAGLTDTQYF.

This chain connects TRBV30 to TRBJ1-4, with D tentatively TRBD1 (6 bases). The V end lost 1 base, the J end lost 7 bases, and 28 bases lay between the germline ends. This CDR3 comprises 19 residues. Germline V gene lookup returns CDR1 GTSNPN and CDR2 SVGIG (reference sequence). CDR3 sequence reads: CAWSGAGDYYLPSGEKLFF. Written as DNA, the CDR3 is TGTGCCTGGAGTGGAGCAGGGGACTACTATTTGCCCAGTGGTGAAAAACTGTTTTTT. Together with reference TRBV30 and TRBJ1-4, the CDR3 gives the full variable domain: SQTIHQWPATLVQPVGSPLSLECTVEGTSNPNLYWYRQAAGRGLQLLFYSVGIGQISSEVPQNLSASRPQDRQFILSSKKLLLSDSGFYLCAWSGAGDYYLPSGEKLFFGSGTQLSVL.

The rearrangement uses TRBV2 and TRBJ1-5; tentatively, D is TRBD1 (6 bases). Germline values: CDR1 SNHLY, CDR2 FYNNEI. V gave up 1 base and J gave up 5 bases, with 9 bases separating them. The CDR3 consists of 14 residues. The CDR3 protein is CASSEETGYQPQHF. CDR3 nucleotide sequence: TGTGCCAGCAGTGAAGAAACAGGGTATCAGCCCCAGCATTTT.

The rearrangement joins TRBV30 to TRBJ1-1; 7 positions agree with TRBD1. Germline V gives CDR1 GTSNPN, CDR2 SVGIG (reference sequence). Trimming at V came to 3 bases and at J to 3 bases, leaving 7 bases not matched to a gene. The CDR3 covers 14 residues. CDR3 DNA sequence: TGTGCCTGGAGAAAAACGACAGGGTACACTGAAGCTTTCTTT. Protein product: CAWRKTTGYTEAFF.

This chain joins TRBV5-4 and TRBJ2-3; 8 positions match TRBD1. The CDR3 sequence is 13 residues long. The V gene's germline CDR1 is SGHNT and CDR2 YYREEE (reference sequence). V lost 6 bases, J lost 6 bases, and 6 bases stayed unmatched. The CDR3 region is CASTLDRVDTQYF. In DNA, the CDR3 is TGTGCCAGCACTTTGGACAGGGTTGATACGCAGTATTTT.

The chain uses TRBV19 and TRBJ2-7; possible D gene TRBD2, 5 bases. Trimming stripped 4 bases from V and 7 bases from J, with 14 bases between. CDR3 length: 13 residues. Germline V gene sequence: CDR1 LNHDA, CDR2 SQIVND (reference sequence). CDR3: CASSTRGIPEQYF. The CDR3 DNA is TGTGCCAGTAGTACACGAGGGATTCCAGAGCAGTACTTC.

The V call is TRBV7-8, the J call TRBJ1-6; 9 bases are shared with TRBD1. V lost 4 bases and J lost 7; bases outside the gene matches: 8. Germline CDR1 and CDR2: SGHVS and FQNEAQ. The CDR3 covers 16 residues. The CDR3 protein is CASSSRDRAINSPLHF. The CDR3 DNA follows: TGTGCCAGCAGCTCACGGGACAGGGCAATCAATTCACCCCTCCACTTT.

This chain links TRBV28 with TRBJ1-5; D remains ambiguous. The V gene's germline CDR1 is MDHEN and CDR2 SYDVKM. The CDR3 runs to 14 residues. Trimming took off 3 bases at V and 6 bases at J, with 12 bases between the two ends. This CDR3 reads CASSFRGMSQPQHF. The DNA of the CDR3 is TGTGCCAGCAGTTTTCGGGGTATGTCTCAGCCCCAGCATTTT.

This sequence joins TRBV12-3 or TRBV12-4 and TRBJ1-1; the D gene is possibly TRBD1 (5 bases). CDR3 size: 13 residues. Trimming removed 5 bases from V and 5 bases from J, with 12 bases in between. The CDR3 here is CASSVLSGTEAFF. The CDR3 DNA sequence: TGTGCCAGCAGTGTCCTGTCAGGGACTGAAGCTTTCTTT.

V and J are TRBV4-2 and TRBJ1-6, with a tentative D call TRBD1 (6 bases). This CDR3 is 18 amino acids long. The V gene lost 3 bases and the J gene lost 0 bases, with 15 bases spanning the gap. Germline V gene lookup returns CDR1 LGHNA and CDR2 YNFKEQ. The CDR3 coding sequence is TGTGCCAGCAGCCACTATCCAGGGGTAAGCTCCTATAATTCACCCCTCCACTTT. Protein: CASSHYPGVSSYNSPLHF.

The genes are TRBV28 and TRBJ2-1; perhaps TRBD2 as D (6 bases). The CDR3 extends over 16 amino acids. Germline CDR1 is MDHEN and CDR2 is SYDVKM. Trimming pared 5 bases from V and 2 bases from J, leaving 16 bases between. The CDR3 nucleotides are TGTGCCAGCAGTGCCCAACTAGCCGCCACCTACAATGAGCAGTTCTTC. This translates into CASSAQLAATYNEQFF.

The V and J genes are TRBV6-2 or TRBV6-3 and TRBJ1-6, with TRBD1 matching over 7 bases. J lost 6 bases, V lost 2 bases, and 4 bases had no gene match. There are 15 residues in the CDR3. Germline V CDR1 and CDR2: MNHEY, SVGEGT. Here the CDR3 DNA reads TGTGCCAGCAGTTACGCACGACAGGGTAATTCACCCCTCCACTTT. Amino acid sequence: CASSYARQGNSPLHF.

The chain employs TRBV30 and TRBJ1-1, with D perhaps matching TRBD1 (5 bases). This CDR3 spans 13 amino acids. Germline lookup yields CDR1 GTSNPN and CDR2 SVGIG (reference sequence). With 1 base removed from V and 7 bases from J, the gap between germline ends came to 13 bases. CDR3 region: CAWSGQRRGEAFF. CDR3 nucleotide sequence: TGTGCCTGGAGTGGACAGCGAAGGGGTGAAGCTTTCTTT.

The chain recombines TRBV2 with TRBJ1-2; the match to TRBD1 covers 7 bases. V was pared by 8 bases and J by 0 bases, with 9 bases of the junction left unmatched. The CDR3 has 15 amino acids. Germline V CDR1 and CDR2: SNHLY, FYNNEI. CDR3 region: CASDPARGANYGYTF. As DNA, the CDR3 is TGTGCCAGCGACCCCGCCAGGGGGGCTAACTATGGCTACACCTTC. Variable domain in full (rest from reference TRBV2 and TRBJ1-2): EPEVTQTPSHQVTQMGQEVILRCVPISNHLYFYWYRQILGQKVEFLVSFYNNEISEKSEIFDDQFSVERPDGSNFTLKIRSTKLEDSAMYFCASDPARGANYGYTFGSGTRLTVV.

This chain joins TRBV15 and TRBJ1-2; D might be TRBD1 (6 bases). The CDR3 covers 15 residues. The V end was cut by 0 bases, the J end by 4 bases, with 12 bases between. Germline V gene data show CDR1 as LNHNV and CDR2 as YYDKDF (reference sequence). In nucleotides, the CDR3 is TGTGCCACCAGCAGAGAAGGGGACAATCGCTATGGCTACACCTTC. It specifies CATSREGDNRYGYTF.

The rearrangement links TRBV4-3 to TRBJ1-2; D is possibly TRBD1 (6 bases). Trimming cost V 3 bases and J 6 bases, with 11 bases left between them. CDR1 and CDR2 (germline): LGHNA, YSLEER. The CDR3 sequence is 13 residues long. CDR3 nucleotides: TGCGCCAGCAGCCACCCAGGGGAGAATGGCTACACCTTC. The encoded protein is CASSHPGENGYTF.

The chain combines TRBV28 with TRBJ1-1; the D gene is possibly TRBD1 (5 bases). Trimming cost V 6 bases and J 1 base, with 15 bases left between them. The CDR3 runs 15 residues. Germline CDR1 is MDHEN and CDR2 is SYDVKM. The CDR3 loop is CASRSQGIGNTEAFF. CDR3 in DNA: TGTGCCAGCAGATCGCAGGGTATCGGGAACACTGAAGCTTTCTTT.

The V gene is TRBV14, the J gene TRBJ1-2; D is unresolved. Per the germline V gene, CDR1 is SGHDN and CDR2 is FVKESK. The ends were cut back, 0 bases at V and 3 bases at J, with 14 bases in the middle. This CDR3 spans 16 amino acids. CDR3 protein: CASSQDSHSSDYGYTF. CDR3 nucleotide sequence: TGTGCCAGCAGCCAAGATTCCCACAGCTCGGACTATGGCTACACCTTC. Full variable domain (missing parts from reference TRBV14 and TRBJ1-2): EAGVTQFPSHSVIEKGQTVTLRCDPISGHDNLYWYRRVMGKEIKFLLHFVKESKQDESGMPNNRFLAERTGGTYSTLKVQPAELEDSGVYFCASSQDSHSSDYGYTFGSGTRLTVV.

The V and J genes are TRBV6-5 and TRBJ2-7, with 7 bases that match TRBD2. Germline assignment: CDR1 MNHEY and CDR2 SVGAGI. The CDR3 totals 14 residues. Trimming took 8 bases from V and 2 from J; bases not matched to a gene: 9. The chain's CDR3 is CASSIGAGPYEQYF. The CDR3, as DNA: TGTGCCAGCTCGATTGGAGCGGGGCCCTACGAGCAGTACTTC.

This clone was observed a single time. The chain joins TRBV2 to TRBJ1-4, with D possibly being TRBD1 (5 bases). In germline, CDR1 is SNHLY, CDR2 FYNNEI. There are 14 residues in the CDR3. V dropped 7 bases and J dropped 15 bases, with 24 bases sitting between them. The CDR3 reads CASKGSGGGARLFF. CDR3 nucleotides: TGTGCCAGCAAAGGGTCCGGGGGGGGAGCCCGTTTGTTTTTT.

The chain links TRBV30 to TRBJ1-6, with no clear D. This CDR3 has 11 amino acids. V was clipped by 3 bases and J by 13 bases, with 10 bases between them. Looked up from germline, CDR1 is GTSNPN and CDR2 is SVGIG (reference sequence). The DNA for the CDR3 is TGTGCCTGGAGCTCTTCGGGGCCCCTCCACTTT. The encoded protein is CAWSSSGPLHF.